A selection of T cell receptor beta chains follows, all from one sample in a study of T cells in Graves' hyperthyroidism and ophthalmopathy. TCRdb passed the multiplex PCR reads through MiXCR, listing each CDR3 protein once. Among 750,000 to 900,000 distinct CDR3 sequences, 35% to 40% were seen once, and the ten largest hold 8.9%. The material sequenced was blood. These receptors were taken from a man between 18 and 35 years old with Graves' hyperthyroidism. CDR3s include the opening cysteine and the closing phenylalanine or tryptophan. D genes are given only for firm matches. Rows may omit the clone size; those that give it use once, few, many or a size class.

d_call,v_call,j_call,clone_size,cdr3_aa,cdr3_nt
NA,TRBV19,TRBJ1-5,many,CASSVRASNQPQHF,TGTGCCAGTAGTGTAAGGGCTAGCAATCAGCCCCAGCATTTT
NA,TRBV19,TRBJ2-7,NA,CASSSFSAGGYEQYF,TGTGCCAGTAGTTCATTTAGCGCCGGGGGCTACGAGCAGTACTTC
NA,TRBV29-1,TRBJ1-1,NA,CSVGGRRCTEAFF,TGCAGCGTTGGCGGCAGAAGGTGCACTGAAGCTTTCTTT
TRBD1,TRBV2,TRBJ2-7,many,CASRDRGPGQYF,TGTGCCAGCAGGGACAGGGGGCCGGGGCAGTACTTC
NA,TRBV29-1,TRBJ2-7,NA,CSTSRGYEQYF,TGCAGCACCTCCCGGGGCTACGAGCAGTACTTC
TRBD1,TRBV5-6,TRBJ1-1,many,CASSYGTGVTTEAFF,TGTGCCAGCAGCTACGGGACAGGGGTGACCACTGAAGCTTTCTTT
NA,TRBV11-2,TRBJ2-3,NA,CASSSEVEDTQYF,TGTGCCAGCAGCTCCGAGGTGGAAGATACGCAGTATTTT
TRBD1,TRBV5-4,TRBJ2-7,few,CASRVFGRGYEQYF,TGTGCCAGCCGGGTCTTCGGCAGGGGGTACGAGCAGTACTTC
NA,TRBV19,TRBJ1-5,many,CASRGSHNQPQHF,TGTGCCAGTAGAGGCAGCCACAATCAGCCCCAGCATTTT
NA,TRBV9,TRBJ2-5,many,CASSAYWTGGQETQYF,TGTGCCAGCAGCGCGTACTGGACTGGCGGCCAAGAGACCCAGTACTTC
TRBD1,TRBV7-8,TRBJ2-7,few,CASSFLTGFYEQYF,TGTGCCAGCAGCTTTTTGACAGGGTTCTACGAGCAGTACTTC
NA,TRBV2,TRBJ2-5,few,CASSEVRGSETQYF,TGTGCCAGCAGTGAAGTCAGGGGCTCAGAGACCCAGTACTTC
NA,TRBV7-2,TRBJ1-5,many,CASSLGGNSNQPQHF,TGCGCCAGCAGCTTGGGGGGGAATAGCAATCAGCCCCAGCATTTT
NA,TRBV5-6,TRBJ1-1,NA,CASSLRRISEAFF,TGTGCCAGCAGCTTGAGGCGGATCTCTGAAGCTTTCTTT
NA,TRBV7-3,TRBJ2-7,NA,CASSFYICSARGGASGDHEQYF,NA
NA,TRBV29-1,TRBJ1-1,many,CSVWGQAGTEAFF,TGCAGTGTCTGGGGTCAGGCCGGAACTGAAGCTTTCTTT
TRBD1,TRBV7-9,TRBJ1-1,many,CASSNRDSEAFF,TGTGCCAGCAGCAACCGGGACAGTGAAGCTTTCTTT
NA,TRBV5-6,TRBJ1-1,many,CASSLDPGFKNTEAFF,TGTGCCAGCAGCTTGGATCCTGGGTTCAAGAACACTGAAGCTTTCTTT
NA,TRBV14,TRBJ1-4,few,CASSQLERGKLFF,TGTGCCAGCAGCCAATTAGAGAGGGGGAAACTGTTTTTT
TRBD2,TRBV27,TRBJ2-7,NA,CASSQLAGGGDEQYF,TGTGCCAGCAGCCAACTAGCGGGAGGAGGGGACGAGCAGTACTTC
TRBD2,TRBV20-1,TRBJ2-2,NA,CSASLLAVNTGELFF,TGCAGTGCTAGCCTTCTAGCGGTGAACACCGGGGAGCTGTTTTTT
NA,TRBV7-9,TRBJ1-4,NA,CASSAVSLTNEKLFF,TGTGCCAGCAGCGCAGTCAGCTTAACTAATGAAAAACTGTTTTTT
NA,TRBV29-1,TRBJ2-7,many,CSVEQERREQYF,TGCAGCGTTGAGCAGGAGAGACGCGAGCAGTACTTC
NA,TRBV4-1,TRBJ1-6,NA,CASSQDLDYNSPLHF,TGCGCCAGCAGCCAAGATCTGGATTATAATTCACCCCTCCACTTT
NA,TRBV9,TRBJ1-1,few,CASSELHAAEAFF,TGTGCCAGCAGCGAACTACATGCCGCAGAAGCTTTCTTT
NA,TRBV19,TRBJ1-5,NA,CASAPGAGLNQPQHF,TGTGCCAGTGCTCCGGGGGCAGGCCTCAATCAGCCCCAGCATTTT